This is a list of T cell receptor beta chains from one sample in a study of cytomegalovirus exposure and HLA in healthy donors. Assay: immunoSEQ multiplex PCR; the TCRdb copy retains only in-frame clones and omits some. This table holds over 150,000 clones, more than 70% found once. Sequencing was done on a sample of PBMCs. These TCRs come from a human donor in good health. Each CDR3 is given with its conserved first and last residue. A D gene is named only where the DNA matches it firmly.

CDR3 protein: CASIRRQGFYNEQFF; D gene: TRBD1; V gene: TRBV5-6; CDR3 length: 15; J gene: TRBJ2-1
CDR3 protein: CAWSSSTGGWDF; D gene: TRBD1; V gene: TRBV30; CDR3 length: 12; J gene: TRBJ2-7
CDR3 protein: CASSLAGGVPYNEQFF; D gene: TRBD2; V gene: TRBV7-2; CDR3 length: 16; J gene: TRBJ2-1
CDR3 protein: CASEENGGSYEQYF; D gene: NA; V gene: TRBV18; CDR3 length: 14; J gene: TRBJ2-7
CDR3 protein: CASSGTGTGAAEAFF; D gene: TRBD1; V gene: TRBV2; CDR3 length: 15; J gene: TRBJ1-1
CDR3 protein: CASSQDEGQGAGGYTF; D gene: TRBD1; V gene: TRBV4-1; CDR3 length: 16; J gene: TRBJ1-2
CDR3 protein: CASWDLRTGELFF; D gene: NA; V gene: TRBV6-1; CDR3 length: 13; J gene: TRBJ2-2
CDR3 protein: CSVERGLNYGYTF; D gene: NA; V gene: TRBV29-1; CDR3 length: 13; J gene: TRBJ1-2
CDR3 protein: CAWSVQGGGDTQYF; D gene: TRBD1; V gene: TRBV30; CDR3 length: 14; J gene: TRBJ2-3
CDR3 protein: CASSEKLGSGTPYTGELFF; D gene: TRBD2; V gene: TRBV2; CDR3 length: 19; J gene: TRBJ2-2
CDR3 protein: CAISERTGNNQPQHF; D gene: TRBD1; V gene: TRBV10-3; CDR3 length: 15; J gene: TRBJ1-5
CDR3 protein: CASSQFGQGTEAFF; D gene: TRBD1; V gene: TRBV4-3; CDR3 length: 14; J gene: TRBJ1-1
CDR3 protein: CASSADRAHYNSPLHF; D gene: TRBD1; V gene: TRBV27; CDR3 length: 16; J gene: TRBJ1-6
CDR3 protein: CASIGTARTQYF; D gene: TRBD1; V gene: TRBV5-1; CDR3 length: 12; J gene: TRBJ2-5
CDR3 protein: CASSPPGGSNSPLHF; D gene: NA; V gene: TRBV18; CDR3 length: 15; J gene: TRBJ1-6
CDR3 protein: CASGGLGDWEQFF; D gene: NA; V gene: TRBV6-5; CDR3 length: 13; J gene: TRBJ2-1
CDR3 protein: CASSFLGAIGANVLTF; D gene: NA; V gene: TRBV7-9; CDR3 length: 16; J gene: TRBJ2-6
CDR3 protein: CASSYEAGPYGYTF; D gene: NA; V gene: TRBV6-6; CDR3 length: 14; J gene: TRBJ1-2
CDR3 protein: CSATDARDRAF; D gene: TRBD1; V gene: TRBV20-1; CDR3 length: 11; J gene: TRBJ1-6
CDR3 protein: CASSRQGSQVDGYTF; D gene: NA; V gene: TRBV27; CDR3 length: 15; J gene: TRBJ1-2